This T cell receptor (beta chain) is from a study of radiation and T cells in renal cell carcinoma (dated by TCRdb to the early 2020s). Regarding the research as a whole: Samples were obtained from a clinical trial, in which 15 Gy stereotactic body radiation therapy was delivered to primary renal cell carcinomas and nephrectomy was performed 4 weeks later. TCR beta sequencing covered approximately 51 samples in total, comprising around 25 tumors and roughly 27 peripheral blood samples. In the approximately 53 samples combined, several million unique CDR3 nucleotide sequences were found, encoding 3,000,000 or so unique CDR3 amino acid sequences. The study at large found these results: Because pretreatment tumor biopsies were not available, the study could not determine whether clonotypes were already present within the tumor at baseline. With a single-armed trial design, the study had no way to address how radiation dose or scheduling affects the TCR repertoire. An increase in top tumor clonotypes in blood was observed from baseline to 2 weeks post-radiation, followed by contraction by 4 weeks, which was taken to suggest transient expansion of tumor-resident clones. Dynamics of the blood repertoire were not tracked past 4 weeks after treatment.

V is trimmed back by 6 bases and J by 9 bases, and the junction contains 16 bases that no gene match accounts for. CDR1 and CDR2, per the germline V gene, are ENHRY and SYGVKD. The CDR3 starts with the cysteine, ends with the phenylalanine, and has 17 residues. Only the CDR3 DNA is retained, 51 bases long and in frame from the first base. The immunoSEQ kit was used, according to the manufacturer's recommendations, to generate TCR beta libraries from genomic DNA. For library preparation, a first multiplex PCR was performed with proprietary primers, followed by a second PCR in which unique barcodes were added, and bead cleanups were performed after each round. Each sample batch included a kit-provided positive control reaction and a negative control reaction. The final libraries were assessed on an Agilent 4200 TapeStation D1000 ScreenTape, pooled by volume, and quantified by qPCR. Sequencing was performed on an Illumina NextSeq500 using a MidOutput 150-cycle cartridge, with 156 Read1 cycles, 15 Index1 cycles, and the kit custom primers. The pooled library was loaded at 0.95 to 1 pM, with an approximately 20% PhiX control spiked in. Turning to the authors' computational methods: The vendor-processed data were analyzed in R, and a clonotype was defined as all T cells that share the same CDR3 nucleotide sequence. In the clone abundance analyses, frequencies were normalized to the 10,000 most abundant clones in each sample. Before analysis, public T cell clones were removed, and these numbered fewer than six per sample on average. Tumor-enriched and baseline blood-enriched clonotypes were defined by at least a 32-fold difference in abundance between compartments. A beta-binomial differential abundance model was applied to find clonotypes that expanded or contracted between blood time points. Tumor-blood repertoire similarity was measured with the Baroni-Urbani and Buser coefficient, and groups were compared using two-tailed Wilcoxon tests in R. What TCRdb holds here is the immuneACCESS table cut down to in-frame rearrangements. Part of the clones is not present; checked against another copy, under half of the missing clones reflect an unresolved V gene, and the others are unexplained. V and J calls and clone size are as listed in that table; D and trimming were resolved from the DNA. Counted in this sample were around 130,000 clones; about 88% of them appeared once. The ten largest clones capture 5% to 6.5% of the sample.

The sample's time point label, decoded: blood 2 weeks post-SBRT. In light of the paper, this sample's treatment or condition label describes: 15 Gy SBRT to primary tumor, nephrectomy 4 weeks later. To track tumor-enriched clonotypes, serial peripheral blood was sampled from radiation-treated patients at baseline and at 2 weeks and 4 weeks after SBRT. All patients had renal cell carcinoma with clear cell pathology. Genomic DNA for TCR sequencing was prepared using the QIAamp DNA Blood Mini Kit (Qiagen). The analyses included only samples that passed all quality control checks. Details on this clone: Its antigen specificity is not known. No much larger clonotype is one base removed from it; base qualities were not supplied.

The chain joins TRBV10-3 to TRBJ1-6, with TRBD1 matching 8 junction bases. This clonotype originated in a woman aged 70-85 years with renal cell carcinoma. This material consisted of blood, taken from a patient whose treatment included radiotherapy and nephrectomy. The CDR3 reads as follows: CAISVDRGRVDSSPLHF. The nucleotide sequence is TGTGCCATCAGCGTAGACAGGGGAAGGGTGGATAGTTCACCCCTCCACTTT.